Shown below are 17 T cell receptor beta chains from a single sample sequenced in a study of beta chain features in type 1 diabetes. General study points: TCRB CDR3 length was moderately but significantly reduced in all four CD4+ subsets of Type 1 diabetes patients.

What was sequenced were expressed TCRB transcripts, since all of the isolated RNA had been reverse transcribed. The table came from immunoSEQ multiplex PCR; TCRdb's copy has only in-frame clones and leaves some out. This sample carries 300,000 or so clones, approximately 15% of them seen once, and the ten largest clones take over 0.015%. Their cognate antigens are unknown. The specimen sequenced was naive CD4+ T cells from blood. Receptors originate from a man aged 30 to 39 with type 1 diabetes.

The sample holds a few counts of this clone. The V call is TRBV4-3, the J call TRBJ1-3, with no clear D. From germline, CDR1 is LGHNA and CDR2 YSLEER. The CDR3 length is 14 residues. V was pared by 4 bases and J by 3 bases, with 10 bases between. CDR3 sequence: CASSRGEGGNTIYF. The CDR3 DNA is TGCGCCAGCAGCCGGGGAGAAGGTGGAAACACCATATATTTT.

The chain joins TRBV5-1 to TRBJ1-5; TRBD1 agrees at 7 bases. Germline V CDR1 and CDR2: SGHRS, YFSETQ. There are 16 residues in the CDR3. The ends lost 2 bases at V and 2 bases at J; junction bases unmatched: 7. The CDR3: CASSLGGTWGNQPQHF. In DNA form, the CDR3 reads TGCGCCAGCAGCTTAGGGGGCACCTGGGGCAATCAGCCCCAGCATTTT.

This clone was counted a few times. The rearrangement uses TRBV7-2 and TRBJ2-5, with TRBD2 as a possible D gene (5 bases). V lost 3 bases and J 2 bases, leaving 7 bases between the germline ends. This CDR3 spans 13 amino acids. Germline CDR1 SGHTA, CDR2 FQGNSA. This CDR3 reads CASSFGVQETQYF. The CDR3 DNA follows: TGTGCCAGCAGCTTCGGGGTACAAGAGACCCAGTACTTC.

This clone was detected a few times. CDR3 DNA sequence: TGCGCCAGCAGCTTGGGGGCAACGGATGTCAATGAGCAGTTCTTC. Translating gives CASSLGATDVNEQFF. The V gene is TRBV5-1, the J gene TRBJ2-1, with D unclear. The CDR3 consists of 15 residues. Trimming took 0 bases from V and 6 from J, leaving 13 bases between them. Germline loops: CDR1 SGHRS, CDR2 YFSETQ.

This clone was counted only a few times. This CDR3 reads CASYEKAGYGYTF. In nucleotides, the CDR3 is TGTGCCAGCTATGAAAAAGCGGGCTATGGCTACACCTTC. The chain carries TRBV27 and TRBJ1-2; D unclear. Trimming removed 8 bases from V and 4 bases from J, with 14 bases in between. Per germline, CDR1 MNHEY and CDR2 SMNVEV (reference sequence). The CDR3 extends over 13 amino acids.

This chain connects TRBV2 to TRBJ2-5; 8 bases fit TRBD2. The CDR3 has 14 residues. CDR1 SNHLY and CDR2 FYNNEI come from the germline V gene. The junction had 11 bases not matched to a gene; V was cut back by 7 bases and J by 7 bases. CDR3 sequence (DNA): TGTGCCAGCATTGGACTAGCAGCATTTTCGACCCAGTACTTC. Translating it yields CASIGLAAFSTQYF. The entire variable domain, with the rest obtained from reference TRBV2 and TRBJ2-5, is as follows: EPEVTQTPSHQVTQMGQEVILRCVPISNHLYFYWYRQILGQKVEFLVSFYNNEISEKSEIFDDQFSVERPDGSNFTLKIRSTKLEDSAMYFCASIGLAAFSTQYFGPGTRLLVL.

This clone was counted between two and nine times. Here the CDR3 reads CASSSLPGSRYEQYF. CDR3 DNA sequence: TGCGCCAGCAGCTCGCTACCGGGATCCCGTTACGAGCAGTACTTC. The chain combines TRBV5-1 with TRBJ2-7, with D maybe TRBD2 (5 bases). The germline V gene encodes CDR1 SGHRS and CDR2 YFSETQ. V was clipped by 3 bases and J by 4 bases, with 17 bases between them. The CDR3 extends over 15 amino acids.

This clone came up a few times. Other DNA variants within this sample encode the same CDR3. CDR3 bases: TGTGCCAGCAGCTTAGGGGCAGGGCAAGAGACCCAGTACTTC. As protein: CASSLGAGQETQYF. The V and J genes are TRBV7-9 and TRBJ2-5, with a possible D match to TRBD1 (5 bases). CDR3 length: 14 amino acids. Deletions cut 1 base from V and 2 bases from J, with 8 bases between. Germline-derived CDR1 and CDR2 are SEHNR and FQNEAQ (reference sequence).

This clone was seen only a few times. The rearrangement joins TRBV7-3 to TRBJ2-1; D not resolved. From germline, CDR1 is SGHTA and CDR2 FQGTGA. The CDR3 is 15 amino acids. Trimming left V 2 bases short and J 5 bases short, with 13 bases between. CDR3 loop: CASSLGSSMDNEQFF. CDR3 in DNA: TGTGCCAGCAGCTTAGGATCTAGTATGGACAATGAGCAGTTCTTC.

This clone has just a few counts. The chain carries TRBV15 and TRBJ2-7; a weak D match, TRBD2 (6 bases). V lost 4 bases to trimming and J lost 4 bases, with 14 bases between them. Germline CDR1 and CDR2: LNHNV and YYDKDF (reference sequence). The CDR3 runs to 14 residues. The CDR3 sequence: CATSIIRDFYEQYF. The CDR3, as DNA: TGTGCCACCAGCATAATCAGGGACTTTTACGAGCAGTACTTC.

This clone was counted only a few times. Here the CDR3 DNA reads TGTGCCAGCAGTCAACAAGTGGAGCAGTTCTTC. Its protein is CASSQQVEQFF. The rearrangement joins TRBV7-2 to TRBJ2-1; D is undetermined. Trimming pared 6 bases from V and 10 bases from J, leaving 10 bases between. Germline lookup yields CDR1 SGHTA and CDR2 FQGNSA. This CDR3 is 11 amino acids long.

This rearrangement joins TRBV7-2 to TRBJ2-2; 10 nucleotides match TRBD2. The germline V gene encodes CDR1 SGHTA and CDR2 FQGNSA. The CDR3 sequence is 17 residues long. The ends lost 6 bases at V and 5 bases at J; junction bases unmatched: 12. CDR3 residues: CASRYLPAGGGTGELFF. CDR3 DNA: TGTGCCAGCAGATACCTCCCAGCGGGAGGGGGAACCGGGGAGCTGTTTTTT.

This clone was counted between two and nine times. CDR3 sequence: CASSFRERTDTQYF. In DNA form, the CDR3 reads TGTGCCAGCAGCTTCAGAGAGAGGACAGATACGCAGTATTTT. V usage is TRBV5-6 and J usage is TRBJ2-3; no definite D call. Per the germline V gene, CDR1 is SGHDT and CDR2 is YYEEEE. This CDR3 comprises 14 residues. Deletions cut 2 bases from V and 3 bases from J, with 10 bases between.

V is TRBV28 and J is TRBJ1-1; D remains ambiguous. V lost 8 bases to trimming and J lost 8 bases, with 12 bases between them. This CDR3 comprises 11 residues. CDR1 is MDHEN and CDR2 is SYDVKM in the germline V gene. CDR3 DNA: TGTGCCAGCGAAGCCAACTTCGAAGCTTTCTTT. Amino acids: CASEANFEAFF.

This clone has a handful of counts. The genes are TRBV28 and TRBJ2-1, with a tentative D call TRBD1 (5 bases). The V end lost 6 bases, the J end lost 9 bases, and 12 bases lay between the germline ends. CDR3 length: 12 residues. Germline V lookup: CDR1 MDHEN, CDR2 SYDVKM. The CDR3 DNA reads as TGTGCCAGCAGGGCAGGGTTGGGTGAGCAGTTCTTC. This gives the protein CASRAGLGEQFF.

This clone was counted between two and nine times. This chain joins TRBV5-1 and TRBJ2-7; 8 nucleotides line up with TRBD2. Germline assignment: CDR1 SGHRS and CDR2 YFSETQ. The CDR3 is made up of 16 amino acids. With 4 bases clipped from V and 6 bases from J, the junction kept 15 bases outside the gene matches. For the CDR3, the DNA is TGCGCCAGCAGCCAAACCCGCATGGGACTAGTCGGCGAGCAGTACTTC. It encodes CASSQTRMGLVGEQYF.

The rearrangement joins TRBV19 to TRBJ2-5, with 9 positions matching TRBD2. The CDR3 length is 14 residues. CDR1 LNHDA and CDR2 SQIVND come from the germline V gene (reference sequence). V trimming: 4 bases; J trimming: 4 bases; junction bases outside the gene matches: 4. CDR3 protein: CASSTLAGTETQYF. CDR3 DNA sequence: TGTGCCAGTAGTACTCTAGCGGGAACAGAGACCCAGTACTTC.